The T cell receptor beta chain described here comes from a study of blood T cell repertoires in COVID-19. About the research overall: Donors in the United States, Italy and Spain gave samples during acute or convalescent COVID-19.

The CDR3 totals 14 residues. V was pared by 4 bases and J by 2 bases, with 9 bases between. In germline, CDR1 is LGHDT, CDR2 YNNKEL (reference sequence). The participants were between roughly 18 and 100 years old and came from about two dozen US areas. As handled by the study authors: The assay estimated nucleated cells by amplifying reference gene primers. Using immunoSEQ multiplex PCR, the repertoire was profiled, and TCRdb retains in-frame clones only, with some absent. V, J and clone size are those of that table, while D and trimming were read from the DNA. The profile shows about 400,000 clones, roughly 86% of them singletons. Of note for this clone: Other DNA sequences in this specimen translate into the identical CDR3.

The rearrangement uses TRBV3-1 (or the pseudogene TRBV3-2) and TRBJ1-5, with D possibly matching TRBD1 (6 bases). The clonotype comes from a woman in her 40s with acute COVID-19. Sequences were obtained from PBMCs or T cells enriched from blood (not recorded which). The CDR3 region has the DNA TGTGCCAGCAGCCCTAGACAGGGCAATCAGCCCCAGCATTTT. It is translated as CASSPRQGNQPQHF.